This T cell receptor (beta chain) was captured by sequencing in a study of CD8+CD57+ T cells in acquired aplastic anemia. Turning to the study itself: The DNA of sorted CD4+ and CD8+ cells averaged roughly 3.2 ug.

Before being chosen for sequencing, patients had shown CD8+CD57+ cell expansion by flow cytometry. The germline CDR1 and CDR2 sequences are SGHTA and FQGNSA. V lost 1 base and J 12 bases, leaving 16 bases between the germline ends. The CDR3 has 14 residues. Genomic DNA was employed as the template in profiling TCR beta VDJ and CDR3. MiXCR, applied by TCRdb to the reads, yields one record per CDR3 protein. In the table there are 260,000 or so distinct CDR3 sequences, 65% to 90% of which are singletons. The clonotype comes from a human donor with aplastic anemia. The rearrangement links TRBV7-2 to TRBJ2-1; D gene uncertain. Sample: sorted CD4+, CD8+, or CD8+CD57+ T cells (not recorded which) from PBMCs. In nucleotides, the CDR3 is TGTGCCAGCAGCTTAGGCCTCTCCTACAATACGCAGTTCTTC. It is translated as CASSLGLSYNTQFF.